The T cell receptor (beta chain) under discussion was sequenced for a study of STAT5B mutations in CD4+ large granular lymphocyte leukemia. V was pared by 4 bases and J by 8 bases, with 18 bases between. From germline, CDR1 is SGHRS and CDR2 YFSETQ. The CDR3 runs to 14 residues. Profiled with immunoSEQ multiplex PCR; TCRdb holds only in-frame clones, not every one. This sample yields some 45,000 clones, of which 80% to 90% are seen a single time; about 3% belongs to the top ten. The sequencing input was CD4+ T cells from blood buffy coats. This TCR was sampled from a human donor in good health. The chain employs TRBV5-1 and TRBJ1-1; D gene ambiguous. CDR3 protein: CASSNSRVAQEAFF. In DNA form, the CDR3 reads TGCGCCAGCAGCAATTCCCGGGTTGCGCAAGAAGCTTTCTTT.